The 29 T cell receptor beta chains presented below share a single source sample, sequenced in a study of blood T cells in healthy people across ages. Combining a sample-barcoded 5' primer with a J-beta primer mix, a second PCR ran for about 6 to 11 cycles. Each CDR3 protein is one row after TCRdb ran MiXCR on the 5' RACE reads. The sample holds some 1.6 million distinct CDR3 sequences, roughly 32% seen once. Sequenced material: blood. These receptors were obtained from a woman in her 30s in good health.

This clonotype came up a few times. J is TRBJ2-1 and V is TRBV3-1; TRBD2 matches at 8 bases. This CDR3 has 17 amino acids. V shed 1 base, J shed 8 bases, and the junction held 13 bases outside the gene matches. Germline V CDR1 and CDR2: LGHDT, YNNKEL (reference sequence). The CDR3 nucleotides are TGTGCCAGCAGCCAAGGGGGACTAGGCGGGAGAGGCTATGAGCAGTTCTTC. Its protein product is CASSQGGLGGRGYEQFF.

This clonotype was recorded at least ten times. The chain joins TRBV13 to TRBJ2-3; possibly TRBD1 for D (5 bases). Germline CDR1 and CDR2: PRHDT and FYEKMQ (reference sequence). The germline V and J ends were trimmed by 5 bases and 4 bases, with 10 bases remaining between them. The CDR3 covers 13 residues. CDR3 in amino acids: CASSVQGADTQYF. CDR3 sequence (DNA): TGTGCCAGCAGCGTCCAAGGGGCAGATACGCAGTATTTT.

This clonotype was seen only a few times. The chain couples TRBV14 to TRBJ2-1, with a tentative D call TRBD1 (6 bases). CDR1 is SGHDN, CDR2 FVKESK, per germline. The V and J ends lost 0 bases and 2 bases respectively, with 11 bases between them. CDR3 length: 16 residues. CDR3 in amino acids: CASSQDWQGTYNEQFF. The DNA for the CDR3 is TGTGCCAGCAGCCAAGATTGGCAGGGGACCTACAATGAGCAGTTCTTC.

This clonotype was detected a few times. The CDR3 DNA is TGTGCCAGCAGAGCGACTAGCGGGGCGTTAGAGCAGTACTTC. Translating it yields CASRATSGALEQYF. The chain is built from TRBV27 and TRBJ2-7; TRBD2 agrees at 11 bases. J was trimmed by 7 bases and V by 6 bases; bases with no gene match: 8. The CDR3 consists of 14 residues. In germline, CDR1 is MNHEY, CDR2 SMNVEV (reference sequence).

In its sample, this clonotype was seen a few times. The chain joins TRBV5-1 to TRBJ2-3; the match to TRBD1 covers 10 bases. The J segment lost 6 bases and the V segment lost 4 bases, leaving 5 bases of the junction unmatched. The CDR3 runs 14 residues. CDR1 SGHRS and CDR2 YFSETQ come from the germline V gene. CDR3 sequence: CASSNGQGVDTQYF. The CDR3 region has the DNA TGCGCCAGCAGCAATGGACAGGGGGTGGATACGCAGTATTTT. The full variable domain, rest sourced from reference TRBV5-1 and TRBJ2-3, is KAGVTQTPRYLIKTRGQQVTLSCSPISGHRSVSWYQQTPGQGLQFLFEYFSETQRNKGNFPGRFSGRQFSNSRSEMNVSTLELGDSALYLCASSNGQGVDTQYFGPGTRLTVL.

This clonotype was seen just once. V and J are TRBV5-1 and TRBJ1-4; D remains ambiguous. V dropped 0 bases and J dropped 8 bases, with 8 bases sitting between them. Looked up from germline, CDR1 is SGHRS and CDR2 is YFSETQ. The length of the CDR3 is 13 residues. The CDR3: CASSLASKEKLFF. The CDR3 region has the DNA TGCGCCAGCAGCTTGGCCTCGAAGGAAAAACTGTTTTTT.

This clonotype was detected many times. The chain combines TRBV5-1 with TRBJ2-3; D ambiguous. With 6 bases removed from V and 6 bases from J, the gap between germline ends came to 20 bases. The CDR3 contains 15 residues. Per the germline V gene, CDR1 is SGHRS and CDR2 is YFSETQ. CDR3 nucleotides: TGCGCCAGCAAAGGTCTGATTGGTCATTCGGATACGCAGTATTTT. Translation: CASKGLIGHSDTQYF.

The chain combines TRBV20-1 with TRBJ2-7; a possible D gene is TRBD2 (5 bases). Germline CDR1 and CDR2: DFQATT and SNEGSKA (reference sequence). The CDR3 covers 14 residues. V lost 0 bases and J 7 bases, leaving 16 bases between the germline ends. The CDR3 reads CSAREARQPGEQYF. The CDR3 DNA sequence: TGCAGTGCTAGAGAGGCCCGTCAACCGGGGGAGCAGTACTTC.

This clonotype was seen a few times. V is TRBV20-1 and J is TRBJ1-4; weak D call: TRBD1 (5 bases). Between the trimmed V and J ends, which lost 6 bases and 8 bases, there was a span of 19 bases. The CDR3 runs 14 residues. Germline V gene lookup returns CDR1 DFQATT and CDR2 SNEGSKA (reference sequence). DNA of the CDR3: TGCAGTGCCCTGGCCGACGGGGGGATGGAAAAACTGTTTTTT. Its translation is CSALADGGMEKLFF.

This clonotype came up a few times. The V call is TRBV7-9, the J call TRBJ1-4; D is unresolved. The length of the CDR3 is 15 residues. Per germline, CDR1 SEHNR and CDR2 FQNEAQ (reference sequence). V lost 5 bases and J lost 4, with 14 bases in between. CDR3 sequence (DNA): TGTGCCAGCAGCCCCGGTACGGCAGTTAATGAAAAACTGTTTTTT. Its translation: CASSPGTAVNEKLFF.

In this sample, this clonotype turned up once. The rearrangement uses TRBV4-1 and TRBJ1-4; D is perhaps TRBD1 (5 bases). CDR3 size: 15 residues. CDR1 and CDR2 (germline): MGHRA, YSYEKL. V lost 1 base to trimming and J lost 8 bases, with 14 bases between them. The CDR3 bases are TGCGCCAGCAGCCAAGGAGCAGGGATCGGCGAAAAACTGTTTTTT. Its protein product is CASSQGAGIGEKLFF.

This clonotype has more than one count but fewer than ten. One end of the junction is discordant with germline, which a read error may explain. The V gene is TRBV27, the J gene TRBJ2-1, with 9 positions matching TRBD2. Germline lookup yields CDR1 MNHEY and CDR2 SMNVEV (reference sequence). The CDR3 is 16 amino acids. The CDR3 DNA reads TGTGCCAGCAGTTTAGCCCTAGCGGGAACCTACAGTGAGCAGTTCTTC. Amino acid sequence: CASSLALAGTYSEQFF.

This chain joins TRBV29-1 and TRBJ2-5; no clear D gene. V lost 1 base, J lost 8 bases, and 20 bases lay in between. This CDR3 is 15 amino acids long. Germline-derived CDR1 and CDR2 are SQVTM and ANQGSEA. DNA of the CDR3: TGCAGCGTTGAAGGTCCCCACGGCAGCCCAGGAACCCAGTACTTC. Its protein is CSVEGPHGSPGTQYF.

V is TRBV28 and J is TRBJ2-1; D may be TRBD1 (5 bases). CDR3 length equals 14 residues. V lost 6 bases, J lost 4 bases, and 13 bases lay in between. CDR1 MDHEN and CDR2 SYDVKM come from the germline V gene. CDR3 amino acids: CASSTNDRYNEQFF. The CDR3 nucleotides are TGTGCCAGCAGCACTAACGACAGATACAATGAGCAGTTCTTC.

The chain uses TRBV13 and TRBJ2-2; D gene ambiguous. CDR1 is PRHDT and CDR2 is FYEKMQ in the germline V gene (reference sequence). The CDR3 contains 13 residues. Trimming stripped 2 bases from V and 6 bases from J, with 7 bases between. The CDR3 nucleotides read TGTGCCAGCAGCTTACTAGATCCCGGGGAGCTGTTTTTT. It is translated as CASSLLDPGELFF.

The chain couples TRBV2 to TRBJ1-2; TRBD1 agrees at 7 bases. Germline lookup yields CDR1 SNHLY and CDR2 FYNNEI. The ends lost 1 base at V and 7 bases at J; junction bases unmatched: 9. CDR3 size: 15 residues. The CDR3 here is CASSEGGGDSRGYTF. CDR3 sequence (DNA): TGTGCCAGCAGTGAAGGTGGTGGGGACAGTCGTGGCTACACCTTC.

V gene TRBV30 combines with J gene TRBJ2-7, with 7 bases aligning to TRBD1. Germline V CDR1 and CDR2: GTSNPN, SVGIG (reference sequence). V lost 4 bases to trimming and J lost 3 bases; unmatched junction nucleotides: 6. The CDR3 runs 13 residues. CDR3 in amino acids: CAWMDRIIYEQYF. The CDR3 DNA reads TGTGCCTGGATGGACAGGATTATCTACGAGCAGTACTTC.

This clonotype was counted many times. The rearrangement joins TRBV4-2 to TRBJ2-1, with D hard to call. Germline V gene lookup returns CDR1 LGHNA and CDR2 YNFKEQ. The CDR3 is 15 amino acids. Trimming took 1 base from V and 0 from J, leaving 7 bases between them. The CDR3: CASSQGKSSYNEQFF. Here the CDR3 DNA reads TGTGCCAGCAGCCAAGGGAAGAGCTCCTACAATGAGCAGTTCTTC.

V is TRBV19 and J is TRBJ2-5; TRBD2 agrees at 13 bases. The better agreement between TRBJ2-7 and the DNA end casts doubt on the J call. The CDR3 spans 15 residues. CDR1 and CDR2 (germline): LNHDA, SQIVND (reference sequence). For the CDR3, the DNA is TGTGCCAGTAGCCGGACTAGCGGGAGTGGGTACGAGCAGTACTTC. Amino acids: CASSRTSGSGYEQYF.

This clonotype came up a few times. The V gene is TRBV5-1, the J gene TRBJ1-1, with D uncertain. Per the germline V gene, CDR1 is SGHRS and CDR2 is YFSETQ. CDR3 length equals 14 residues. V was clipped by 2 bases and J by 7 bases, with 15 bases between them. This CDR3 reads CASSFTSPTDEAFF. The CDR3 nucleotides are TGCGCCAGCAGCTTTACAAGTCCTACCGATGAAGCTTTCTTT.

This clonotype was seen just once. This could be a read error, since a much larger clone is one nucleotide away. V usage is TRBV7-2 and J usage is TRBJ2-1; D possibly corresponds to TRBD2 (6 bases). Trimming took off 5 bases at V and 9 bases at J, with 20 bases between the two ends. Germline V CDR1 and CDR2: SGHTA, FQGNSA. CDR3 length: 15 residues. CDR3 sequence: CASSPRRISGVEQFF. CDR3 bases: TGTGCCAGCAGCCCTCGGAGGATTAGCGGAGTTGAGCAGTTCTTC.

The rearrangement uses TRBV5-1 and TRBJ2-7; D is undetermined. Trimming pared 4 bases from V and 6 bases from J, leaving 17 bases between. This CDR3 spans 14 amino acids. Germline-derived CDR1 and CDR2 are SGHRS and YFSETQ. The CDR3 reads CASSPRLGRSEQYF. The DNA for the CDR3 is TGCGCCAGCAGCCCTCGATTAGGTCGATCCGAGCAGTACTTC.

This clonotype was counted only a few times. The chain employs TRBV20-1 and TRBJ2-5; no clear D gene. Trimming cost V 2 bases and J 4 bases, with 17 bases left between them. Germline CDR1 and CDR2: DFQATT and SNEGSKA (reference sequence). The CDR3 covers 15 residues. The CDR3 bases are TGCAGTGCTAGACCCCACCGAGAAGGGCGAGAGACCCAGTACTTC. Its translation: CSARPHREGRETQYF.

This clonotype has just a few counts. CDR3 protein: CACQPAGSEQYF. CDR3 nucleotides: TGTGCCTGCCAGCCAGCGGGGTCGGAGCAGTACTTC. The rearrangement uses TRBV30 and TRBJ2-7; TRBD2 aligns across 7 bases. J gave up 7 bases and V 6 bases, and 9 bases lay outside the gene matches. This CDR3 is 12 amino acids long. The V gene's germline CDR1 is GTSNPN and CDR2 SVGIG (reference sequence).

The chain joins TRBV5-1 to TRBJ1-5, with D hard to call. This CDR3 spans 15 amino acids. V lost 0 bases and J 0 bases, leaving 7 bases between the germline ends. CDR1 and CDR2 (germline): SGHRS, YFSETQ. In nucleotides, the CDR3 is TGCGCCAGCAGCTTGGGAGTGCATAGCAATCAGCCCCAGCATTTT. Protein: CASSLGVHSNQPQHF.

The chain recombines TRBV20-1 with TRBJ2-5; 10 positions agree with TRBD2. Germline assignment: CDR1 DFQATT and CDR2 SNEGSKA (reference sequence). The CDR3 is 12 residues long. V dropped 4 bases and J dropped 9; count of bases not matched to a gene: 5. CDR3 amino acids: CSATSGSLAQYF. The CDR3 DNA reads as TGCAGTGCTACTAGCGGGAGTCTGGCCCAGTACTTC.

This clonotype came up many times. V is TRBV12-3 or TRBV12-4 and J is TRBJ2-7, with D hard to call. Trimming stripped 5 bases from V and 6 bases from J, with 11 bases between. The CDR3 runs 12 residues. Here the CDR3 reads CASSTTIFEQYF. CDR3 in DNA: TGTGCCAGCAGTACCACTATATTCGAGCAGTACTTC.

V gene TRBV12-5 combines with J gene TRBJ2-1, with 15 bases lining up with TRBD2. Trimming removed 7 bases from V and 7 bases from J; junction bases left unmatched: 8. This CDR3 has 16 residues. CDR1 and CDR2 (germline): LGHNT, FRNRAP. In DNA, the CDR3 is TGTGCTAGTGCCCCCGCCGGGACTAGCGGGGGGAATGAGCAGTTCTTC. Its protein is CASAPAGTSGGNEQFF.

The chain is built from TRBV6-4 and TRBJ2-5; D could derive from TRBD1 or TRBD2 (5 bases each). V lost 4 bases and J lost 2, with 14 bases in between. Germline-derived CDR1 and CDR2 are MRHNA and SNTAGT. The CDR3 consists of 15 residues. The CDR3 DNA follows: TGTGCCAGCAGTGTGCTGGGACCAATACAAGAGACCCAGTACTTC. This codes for CASSVLGPIQETQYF.